These T cell receptor beta chains were read from a single sample in a study of cytomegalovirus exposure and HLA in healthy donors. Clones were sequenced by immunoSEQ multiplex PCR, and TCRdb holds only the in-frame ones, with some missing. The table lists about 130,000 clones, roughly 71% of them singletons. Specimen: PBMCs. Source of these receptors: a woman between 45 and 65 years old in good health and CMV-seropositive. Both conserved end residues are part of each CDR3. The D gene is left open where the match is weak. Part of the rows lack a size; the others show once, few, many or a class for expanded clones.

V	D	size	J	DNA	CDR3
TRBV5-4	TRBD1	NA	TRBJ2-5	TGTGCCAGCAGCTTGGGGACAGGGAGAGAAGAGACCCAGTACTTC	CASSLGTGREETQYF
TRBV19	NA	NA	TRBJ2-2	TGTGCCAGTAGTACAGGGGAAGGGGAACGTCTGGACACCGGGGAGCTGTTTTTT	CASSTGEGERLDTGELFF
TRBV11-3	NA	NA	TRBJ2-3	TGTGCCAGCAGCTCACCGCCAGGCACAGATACGCAGTATTTT	CASSSPPGTDTQYF
TRBV6-4	TRBD2	few	TRBJ2-1	TGTGCCAGCAGTGGACAAGCGGGGGGGTCCCCCGGGGAGCAGTTCTTC	CASSGQAGGSPGEQFF
TRBV7-9	TRBD1	NA	TRBJ1-1	TGTTCCAGCAGCACTGACAGGGATGGGAACACTGAAGCTTTCTTT	CSSSTDRDGNTEAFF
TRBV10-3	NA	NA	TRBJ1-6	TGTGCCATCACCACGGACGAGCGGAACTCACCCCTCCACTTT	CAITTDERNSPLHF
TRBV5-4	TRBD1	NA	TRBJ1-6	TGTGCCAGCAGCCCATGGGGACAGAACGGTTCACCCCTCCACTTT	CASSPWGQNGSPLHF
TRBV6-1	NA	NA	TRBJ1-4	TGTGCCAGCGGAGGGTGGGCCCCTAATGAAAAACTGTTTTTT	CASGGWAPNEKLFF
TRBV7-2	TRBD1	once	TRBJ1-2	TGTGCCAGCAGTTTTTCCGACAGGGGGAACTATGGCTACACCTTC	CASSFSDRGNYGYTF
TRBV29-1	TRBD2	NA	TRBJ2-2	TGCAGCGTTCGGCGGGGGACCACCGGGGAGCTGTTTTTT	CSVRRGTTGELFF
TRBV27	NA	NA	TRBJ1-5	TGTGCCAGCAGTTCGTCGGGGTATAGCAATCAGCCCCAGCATTTT	CASSSSGYSNQPQHF
TRBV10-3	TRBD1	NA	TRBJ1-1	TGTGCCATCCGTCCCGGGACAGGGGGAATAACTGAAGCTTTCTTT	CAIRPGTGGITEAFF
TRBV6-5	NA	NA	TRBJ2-3	TGTGCCAGCAGTTACTCGAGGGGAGGTACGCAGTATTTT	CASSYSRGGTQYF
TRBV4-1	NA	NA	TRBJ2-2	TGCGCCAGCAGCCAAGATCGGAACACCGGGGAGCTGTTTTTT	CASSQDRNTGELFF